Listed below are T cell receptor beta chains from one sample, sequenced in a study of T cell clonotyping in hematopoietic cell transplantation. Assay: immunoSEQ multiplex PCR; the TCRdb copy retains only in-frame clones and omits some. This sample has 9,500 to 11,000 clones, with approximately 46% found just once. Specimen: PBMCs, collected 30 days after allogeneic stem cell transplant. Receptors were obtained from a male patient aged 45-60 years who had an allogeneic stem cell transplant from an unrelated donor, so the T cells may come from the graft donor. Some clones in this sample may be carry-over from other donors' samples. CDR3s include the opening cysteine and the closing phenylalanine or tryptophan. D genes are given only for firm matches. Size is stated for part of the rows, as once, few or many counts, or as a class when the clone is expanded.

clone_size: .; j_call: TRBJ1-2; d_call: .; v_call: TRBV29-1; cdr3_length: 14; cdr3_nt: TGCAGCGTTCCCGCACAGCGATTAAAGTATGGCTACACCTTC; cdr3_aa: CSVPAQRLKYGYTF
clone_size: .; j_call: TRBJ1-5; d_call: TRBD1; v_call: TRBV28; cdr3_length: 16; cdr3_nt: TGTGCCAGCAGTTCCGAATCACAGGGGTTGGGACAGCCCCAGCATTTT; cdr3_aa: CASSSESQGLGQPQHF
clone_size: few; j_call: TRBJ2-5; d_call: TRBD1; v_call: TRBV4-1; cdr3_length: 14; cdr3_nt: TGCGCCAGCAGCCCCGGGACAGGAGAAGAGACCCAGTACTTC; cdr3_aa: CASSPGTGEETQYF
clone_size: few; j_call: TRBJ1-6; d_call: .; v_call: TRBV14; cdr3_length: 13; cdr3_nt: TGTGCCAGCAGCCAAGAAGGAAATTCACCCCTCCACTTT; cdr3_aa: CASSQEGNSPLHF
clone_size: few; j_call: TRBJ1-6; d_call: TRBD1; v_call: TRBV28; cdr3_length: 12; cdr3_nt: TGTGCCAGCACCCAACAGGGGTTGGTCCTCCACTTT; cdr3_aa: CASTQQGLVLHF
clone_size: .; j_call: TRBJ1-2; d_call: .; v_call: TRBV28; cdr3_length: 16; cdr3_nt: TGTGCCAGCAGACCCGCAACTACAGGGCTTTACGAGGGCTACACCTTC; cdr3_aa: CASRPATTGLYEGYTF
clone_size: few; j_call: TRBJ1-5; d_call: TRBD1; v_call: TRBV6-5; cdr3_length: 14; cdr3_nt: TGTGCCAGCAGTCAGGACAGGTCGTATCAGCCCCAGCATTTT; cdr3_aa: CASSQDRSYQPQHF
clone_size: .; j_call: TRBJ2-7; d_call: TRBD1; v_call: TRBV5-1; cdr3_length: 16; cdr3_nt: TGCGCCAGCAGCAGGGGCACAGGGGGTTCCCTACACGAGCAGTACTTC; cdr3_aa: CASSRGTGGSLHEQYF
clone_size: .; j_call: TRBJ2-5; d_call: TRBD1; v_call: TRBV30; cdr3_length: 17; cdr3_nt: TGTGCCTGGGCGAGGATGATGACAGGGGGCTACCAAGAGACCCAGTACTTC; cdr3_aa: CAWARMMTGGYQETQYF
clone_size: .; j_call: TRBJ1-6; d_call: .; v_call: TRBV6-1; cdr3_length: 14; cdr3_nt: TGTGCCAGCAGTGAACTGGGGGATAATTCACCCCTCCACTTT; cdr3_aa: CASSELGDNSPLHF